One sample yielded the 28 T cell receptor beta chains listed below, sequenced in a study of lymphopenia after photon versus proton radiotherapy. Clones were read by immunoSEQ multiplex PCR, and TCRdb kept only the in-frame ones, dropping some. Of about 30,000 clones in the sample, 87% are singletons; the top ten hold roughly 48%. Sequenced here: peripheral blood, sampled from a patient treated with proton-based radiotherapy. The receptors here all came from a woman aged 55-75 years with cholangiocarcinoma. Some clones in this sample may be carry-over from other donors' samples.

The V call is TRBV7-9, the J call TRBJ1-1; no reliable D call. The length of the CDR3 is 14 residues. Germline CDR1 is SEHNR and CDR2 is FQNEAQ (reference sequence). Trimming pared 5 bases from V and 2 bases from J, leaving 12 bases between. CDR3 region: CASSAAGVNTEAFF. CDR3 nucleotide sequence: TGTGCCAGCAGCGCCGCTGGGGTAAACACTGAAGCTTTCTTT. Full variable domain (remainder filled in from reference TRBV7-9 and TRBJ1-1): DTGVSQNPRHKITKRGQNVTFRCDPISEHNRLYWYRQTLGQGPEFLTYFQNEAQLEKSRLLSDRFSAERPKGSFSTLEIQRTEQGDSAMYLCASSAAGVNTEAFFGQGTRLTVV.

The chain is built from TRBV6-5 and TRBJ1-2, with a possible D match to TRBD1 (5 bases). The CDR3 loop spans 14 amino acids. The V gene lost 6 bases and the J gene lost 1 base, with 12 bases spanning the gap. The germline V gene encodes CDR1 MNHEY and CDR2 SVGAGI. The CDR3: CASSPRVLNYGYTF. CDR3 nucleotide sequence: TGTGCCAGCAGCCCCAGGGTCCTTAACTATGGCTACACCTTC.

The chain joins TRBV21-1 to TRBJ1-2. TRBV21-1 is a listed pseudogene. This CDR3 is 12 amino acids long. The CDR3 region is CASSTRDYGYTF. For the CDR3, the DNA is TGTGCCAGCAGCACCCGGGACTATGGCTACACCTTC.

The chain joins TRBV27 to TRBJ1-1; no firm D call. The CDR3 spans 12 residues. CDR1 is MNHEY and CDR2 is SMNVEV in the germline V gene (reference sequence). V lost 7 bases, J lost 5 bases, and 11 bases lay in between. The CDR3 nucleotides read TGTGCCAGCAAAGCGGGGTTAACTGAAGCTTTCTTT. It is translated as CASKAGLTEAFF.

This clone showed up just a few times. This chain links TRBV4-1 with TRBJ1-5; D uncertain. V lost 0 bases to trimming and J lost 5 bases, with 5 bases between them. Germline values: CDR1 MGHRA, CDR2 YSYEKL. The CDR3 totals 13 residues. CDR3 in DNA: TGCGCCAGCAGCCAAGAAGCGTATCAGCCCCAGCATTTT. Its protein product is CASSQEAYQPQHF.

The chain couples TRBV11-3 to TRBJ2-1; 7 bases line up with TRBD2. Per the germline V gene, CDR1 is SGHNT and CDR2 is YENEEA. Germline trimming cut 2 bases from V and 0 bases from J; bases unmatched to any gene: 4. This CDR3 is built from 16 residues. CDR3 in amino acids: CASSLSGGGSYNEQFF. CDR3 coding DNA: TGTGCCAGCAGCTTATCGGGCGGGGGCTCCTACAATGAGCAGTTCTTC.

The chain couples TRBV7-8 to TRBJ2-3, with TRBD1 matching 9 bases. V lost 5 bases, J lost 2 bases, and 11 bases stayed unmatched. Germline CDR1 is SGHVS and CDR2 is FQNEAQ. This CDR3 has 17 amino acids. CDR3 nucleotide sequence: TGTGCCAGCAGCCTATGGACCGGGACAGGGTCCACAGATACGCAGTATTTT. This encodes CASSLWTGTGSTDTQYF. The full variable domain, with the rest looked up from reference TRBV7-8 and TRBJ2-3, is GAGVSQSPRYKVAKRGQDVALRCDPISGHVSLFWYQQALGQGPEFLTYFQNEAQLDKSGLPSDRFFAERPEGSVSTLKIQRTQQEDSAVYLCASSLWTGTGSTDTQYFGPGTRLTVL.

The chain employs TRBV4-3 and TRBJ2-1; 8 bases agree with TRBD2. This CDR3 spans 18 amino acids. The V gene end was trimmed by 1 base and the J gene end by 8 bases; junction bases not matched to a gene: 16. Germline V CDR1 and CDR2: LGHNA, YSLEER. CDR3 nucleotides: TGCGCCAGCAGCCAAGCCCCGGGGGGGCGGGAGAGTTGGGATGAGCAGTTCTTC. Protein: CASSQAPGGRESWDEQFF.

The chain recombines TRBV5-1 with TRBJ1-1, with 8 nucleotides matching TRBD1. The CDR3 loop spans 13 amino acids. Trimming at V came to 0 bases and at J to 7 bases, leaving 2 bases not matched to a gene. The germline gives CDR1 SGHRS, CDR2 YFSETQ. CDR3 nucleotide sequence: TGCGCCAGCAGCTTGGTAGGACAGGGTGAAGCTTTCTTT. Residues: CASSLVGQGEAFF.

The chain has TRBV7-2 and TRBJ1-4; 8 positions agree with TRBD1. Germline V lookup: CDR1 SGHTA, CDR2 FQGNSA. There are 14 residues in the CDR3. V shed 5 bases, J shed 8 bases, and the junction held 7 bases outside the gene matches. CDR3 DNA: TGTGCCAGCAGCCGGACAGGGATGGAGGAAAAACTGTTTTTT. It codes for CASSRTGMEEKLFF.

The V call is TRBV5-1, the J call TRBJ2-2; weak D call: TRBD2 (5 bases). The CDR3 spans 15 residues. The V end lost 0 bases, the J end lost 6 bases, and 12 bases lay between the germline ends. The V gene's germline CDR1 is SGHRS and CDR2 YFSETQ. The CDR3 region is CASSLAGFESGELFF. CDR3 bases: TGCGCCAGCAGCTTGGCGGGGTTCGAGTCCGGGGAGCTGTTTTTT.

The chain combines TRBV30 with TRBJ1-2; weak D call: TRBD1 (5 bases). The CDR3 has 14 amino acids. The germline V and J ends were trimmed by 1 base and 2 bases, with 11 bases remaining between them. The V gene's germline CDR1 is GTSNPN and CDR2 SVGIG (reference sequence). The DNA for the CDR3 is TGTGCCTGGAGTGGAGGGACCCAAAACTATGGCTACACCTTC. Amino acids: CAWSGGTQNYGYTF.

The chain couples TRBV7-2 to TRBJ1-1, with D possibly matching TRBD1 (6 bases). V was cut by 5 bases and J by 5 bases, with 9 bases left in between. Germline loops: CDR1 SGHTA, CDR2 FQGNSA. There are 12 residues in the CDR3. CDR3 in DNA: TGTGCCAGCAGCAGGACAGAGACTGAAGCTTTCTTT. As protein: CASSRTETEAFF.

The chain uses TRBV27 and TRBJ2-7; D ambiguous. Germline V lookup: CDR1 MNHEY, CDR2 SMNVEV (reference sequence). The CDR3 loop spans 14 amino acids. Trimming shortened V by 5 bases and J by 3 bases, and 14 bases separated the two germline ends. The DNA of the CDR3 is TGTGCCAGCAGTCTCGATCCGGAACTCTACGAGCAGTACTTC. It specifies CASSLDPELYEQYF.

The chain combines TRBV7-2 with TRBJ2-7; D might be TRBD2 (6 bases). Germline V lookup: CDR1 SGHTA, CDR2 FQGNSA. This CDR3 has 14 residues. V was trimmed by 3 bases and J by 3 bases, leaving 12 bases between them. CDR3 sequence: CASSFYRESYEQYF. The CDR3, as DNA: TGTGCCAGCAGCTTCTACCGGGAGAGCTACGAGCAGTACTTC.

This chain joins TRBV7-8 and TRBJ2-3, with 9 bases identical to TRBD1. The CDR3 has 17 amino acids. CDR1 is SGHVS and CDR2 is FQNEAQ in the germline V gene. J was trimmed by 1 base and V by 5 bases; bases with no gene match: 10. The CDR3 reads CASSPPWTGEGTDTQYF. The CDR3 nucleotides read TGTGCCAGCAGCCCCCCCTGGACAGGGGAGGGCACAGATACGCAGTATTTT.

This chain connects TRBV10-3 to TRBJ2-2; TRBD2 matches at 7 bases. The V gene's germline CDR1 is ENHRY and CDR2 SYGVKD. The trim removed 2 bases at V and 0 bases at J, leaving 0 bases unmatched. The CDR3 extends over 15 amino acids. The CDR3 sequence is CAISEGLANTGELFF. The CDR3 DNA reads TGTGCCATCAGTGAGGGACTAGCGAACACCGGGGAGCTGTTTTTT.

The V gene is TRBV4-1, the J gene TRBJ1-2; 7 bases agree with TRBD1. The CDR3 extends over 16 amino acids. Per germline, CDR1 MGHRA and CDR2 YSYEKL. V shed 4 bases and J 2 bases; nucleotides not matched to a gene: 10. The CDR3 spells CASSRRQGPDNYGYTF. In nucleotides, the CDR3 is TGCGCCAGCAGCCGTCGACAGGGACCCGACAACTATGGCTACACCTTC.

The V and J genes are TRBV19 and TRBJ2-2; 16 positions match TRBD2. The J segment lost 6 bases and the V segment lost 5 bases, leaving 9 bases of the junction unmatched. The CDR3 is 18 residues long. Germline CDR1 LNHDA, CDR2 SQIVND (reference sequence). CDR3 sequence (DNA): TGTGCCAGTAGTGTGGGACTAGCGGGGGGGCGCCCTTCCGGGGAGCTGTTTTTT. It yields the protein CASSVGLAGGRPSGELFF.

V is TRBV18 and J is TRBJ2-7; 7 bases are shared with TRBD1. Per the germline V gene, CDR1 is KGHSH and CDR2 is LQKENI. CDR3 length equals 14 residues. The ends lost 2 bases at V and 3 bases at J; junction bases unmatched: 4. CDR3 region: CASSPTTGRYEQYF. Written as DNA, the CDR3 is TGTGCCAGCTCACCAACGACAGGGCGCTACGAGCAGTACTTC.

The CDR3 nucleotides are TGTGCCAGCAGCCCCTCAGCGGGAGGGAACTACAATGAGCAGTTCTTC. Its translation is CASSPSAGGNYNEQFF. The chain combines TRBV5-4 with TRBJ2-1; 10 bases are a match to TRBD2. The CDR3 runs 16 residues. The junction had 7 bases not matched to a gene; V was cut back by 4 bases and J by 3 bases. The germline gives CDR1 SGHNT, CDR2 YYREEE (reference sequence).

The gene calls are TRBV7-3 and TRBJ2-2; 7 bases match TRBD1. Germline V gives CDR1 SGHTA, CDR2 FQGTGA. Unmatched junction bases numbered 10, after V lost 5 bases and J lost 7 bases. This CDR3 comprises 15 residues. The CDR3 here is CASSPSRGQGGELFF. In DNA form, the CDR3 reads TGTGCCAGCAGCCCAAGTAGGGGGCAAGGCGGGGAGCTGTTTTTT.

The chain uses TRBV10-3 and TRBJ2-2, with a possible D match to TRBD2 (5 bases). The CDR3 loop spans 13 amino acids. Trimming left V 9 bases short and J 4 bases short, with 12 bases between. Germline-derived CDR1 and CDR2 are ENHRY and SYGVKD. CDR3 coding DNA: TGTGCCATGTCGCGGGCGGGCACCGGGGAGCTGTTTTTT. It is translated as CAMSRAGTGELFF.

The genes are TRBV21-1 and TRBJ1-5. TRBV21-1 is a recognized pseudogene. The CDR3 extends over 16 amino acids. The CDR3 protein is CASSKGWGSSNQPQHF. The CDR3, as DNA: TGTGCCAGCAGCAAAGGCTGGGGTTCCAGCAATCAGCCCCAGCATTTT.

This clone was observed a handful of times. The chain uses TRBV7-2 and TRBJ1-2, with 8 bases that match TRBD1. V shed 5 bases, J shed 2 bases, and the junction held 4 bases outside the gene matches. The CDR3 is made up of 14 amino acids. Per germline, CDR1 SGHTA and CDR2 FQGNSA. The CDR3, as DNA: TGTGCCAGCAGCATGACAGGGGTAAACTATGGCTACACCTTC. It codes for CASSMTGVNYGYTF.

This CDR3 reads CASSWFYEQFF. The CDR3 DNA follows: TGTGCCAGCTCCTGGTTCTATGAGCAGTTCTTC. The rearrangement links TRBV2 to TRBJ2-1; D gene unclear. CDR3 length: 11 residues. Germline V gives CDR1 SNHLY, CDR2 FYNNEI. Trimming pared 8 bases from V and 8 bases from J, leaving 10 bases between.

This chain connects TRBV2 to TRBJ2-1, with 8 bases lining up with TRBD2. The CDR3 sequence is 14 residues long. Germline trimming cut 6 bases from V and 5 bases from J; bases unmatched to any gene: 6. Per the germline V gene, CDR1 is SNHLY and CDR2 is FYNNEI. The CDR3 loop is CASRQREMDNEQFF. In DNA form, the CDR3 reads TGTGCCAGCAGGCAGCGGGAGATGGACAATGAGCAGTTCTTC.

V and J are TRBV9 and TRBJ2-1; 9 bases are a match to TRBD1. V gave up 0 bases and J gave up 8 bases; unmatched junction bases: 3. This CDR3 contains 14 residues. Germline V gene data show CDR1 as SGDLS and CDR2 as YYNGEE. The CDR3 DNA reads TGTGCCAGCAGCGTAGACAGGGGGCCCGATGAGCAGTTCTTC. Its protein product is CASSVDRGPDEQFF.